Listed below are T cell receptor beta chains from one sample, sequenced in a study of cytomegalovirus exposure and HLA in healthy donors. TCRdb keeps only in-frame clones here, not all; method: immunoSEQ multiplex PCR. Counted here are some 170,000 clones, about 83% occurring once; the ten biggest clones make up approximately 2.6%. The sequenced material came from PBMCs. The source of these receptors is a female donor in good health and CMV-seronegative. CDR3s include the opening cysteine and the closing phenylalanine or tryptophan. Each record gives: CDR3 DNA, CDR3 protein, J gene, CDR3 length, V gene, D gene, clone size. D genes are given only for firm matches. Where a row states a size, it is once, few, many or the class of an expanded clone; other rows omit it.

TGTGCCTGGAGTTTAACTAGCATGGATACGCAGTATTTT CAWSLTSMDTQYF TRBJ2-3 13 TRBV30 . .
TGTGCCAGCAGCTTGGGACAGGCACCAGTCGAGCAGTACTTC CASSLGQAPVEQYF TRBJ2-7 14 TRBV5-4 . .
TGTGCCAGCAGCTTGGACAGGGGGCGGGAGCAGTACTTC CASSLDRGREQYF TRBJ2-7 13 TRBV5-4 TRBD1 .
TGTGCCAGTAGTATACTAGCGGGGGGGGAGACCCAGTACTTC CASSILAGGETQYF TRBJ2-5 14 TRBV19 TRBD2 .
TGTGCCAGCAGGTCCCTAGGGGCGGTAAGGGAGCAGTACTTC CASRSLGAVREQYF TRBJ2-7 14 TRBV6-5 . few
TGTGCCTGGAAACGGGACAGGTCGAACACCGGGGAGCTGTTTTTT CAWKRDRSNTGELFF TRBJ2-2 15 TRBV30 TRBD1 once
TGCGCCAGCAGCTTGACCGGTTTTAATGAAAAACTGTTTTTT CASSLTGFNEKLFF TRBJ1-4 14 TRBV5-1 . once
TGTGCCAGCAGACCCACCCCATCGGGACTAGCGGGAGGACACGAGCAGTACTTC CASRPTPSGLAGGHEQYF TRBJ2-7 18 TRBV11-2 TRBD2 .
TGTGCCAGCAGCGTAGCCTTGGGCAGTTCCTATGGCTACACCTTC CASSVALGSSYGYTF TRBJ1-2 15 TRBV9 . once
TGTGCCAGCAGCTTAACAGGGGACTATGGCTACACCTTC CASSLTGDYGYTF TRBJ1-2 13 TRBV5-4 TRBD1 .
TGTGCCAGCAGTTTACGCCCCTGGGACAGGGGGCGGTGGGGCACAGATACGCAGTATTTT CASSLRPWDRGRWGTDTQYF TRBJ2-3 20 TRBV28 TRBD1 .
TGTGCCAGCAGTTTCTCCGGGACAATGGGGGCCTACGAGCAGTACTTC CASSFSGTMGAYEQYF TRBJ2-7 16 TRBV6-5 . once
TGTGCCAGCAGCGGTGCCGGGACAGATACTACTAACTATGGCTACACCTTC CASSGAGTDTTNYGYTF TRBJ1-2 17 TRBV11-3 TRBD1 .